This is a list of T cell receptor beta chains from one sample in a study of cytomegalovirus exposure and HLA in healthy donors. TCRdb's table, derived via immunoSEQ multiplex PCR, lists solely in-frame clones and lacks some. Of 200,000 to 250,000 clones listed, 60% to 80% are singletons. The specimen was PBMCs. The receptors were gathered from a woman aged 25 to 39 in good health and CMV-seronegative. Each CDR3 is given with its conserved first and last residue. A D gene is named only where the DNA matches it firmly. Only part of the rows carry a size: once, few, many, or a class if the clone is expanded.

TRBV7-9	few	TRBD1	TRBJ1-2	TGTGCCAGCAGCTTAGAGGGACAGGGGGCTTTTCGCTACACCTTC	CASSLEGQGAFRYTF
TRBV7-8	NA	NA	TRBJ1-2	TGTGCCATCAGCCCCGAGGAACCTAACAGGGTGGGCTACTATGGCTACACCTTC	CAISPEEPNRVGYYGYTF
TRBV6-1	NA	NA	TRBJ1-5	TGTGCCAGCAGTGATTTAAGGGGCCAGTTCAATCAGCCCCAGCATTTT	CASSDLRGQFNQPQHF
TRBV11-2	NA	TRBD2	TRBJ2-1	TGTGCCAGCAGCTTAAACCGGGGGACTAGCGAGAACAATGAGCAGTTCTTC	CASSLNRGTSENNEQFF
TRBV2	few	NA	TRBJ2-2	TGTGCCACCAAGCCTCGGGGGACGAACACCGGGGAGCTGTTTTTT	CATKPRGTNTGELFF
TRBV10-2	few	NA	TRBJ2-7	TGCGCCAGCAGTGAGTCGAGCACCTACGAGCAGTACTTC	CASSESSTYEQYF
TRBV6-5	NA	TRBD1	TRBJ2-3	TGTGCCAGCAGCCGGGACAGGGCGACAGATACGCAGTATTTT	CASSRDRATDTQYF
TRBV27	NA	NA	TRBJ1-1	TGTGCCAGCAGTCAGACAGTTATGAACACTGAAGCTTTCTTT	CASSQTVMNTEAFF
TRBV14	NA	TRBD1	TRBJ1-1	TGTGCCAGCAGCCAAGACGAGGGGGCTCGCACTGAAGCTTTCTTT	CASSQDEGARTEAFF
TRBV7-9	NA	NA	TRBJ1-3	TGTTCCAGCAGCTTTCAGGGAAACACCATATATTTT	CSSSFQGNTIYF
TRBV7-6	few	TRBD1	TRBJ1-5	TGTGCCAGCAGCTTCAGAACCGGGACAGGTTTCATTAGCAATCAGCCCCAGCATTTT	CASSFRTGTGFISNQPQHF
TRBV12-2	NA	NA	TRBJ2-2	TGTGCAAGTCGCTTAGGTGTTCCCCTGCTAGGACAGCCAAAAACCGGGGAGCTGTTTTTT	CASRLGVPLLGQPKTGELFF
TRBV9	NA	NA	TRBJ1-2	TGTGCCAGCAGCGTAGATGGAAACAGAGCTTCAGAAGGCTACACCTTC	CASSVDGNRASEGYTF
TRBV7-2	NA	NA	TRBJ2-2	TGTGCCAGCACGCCGGGGGCCGGGGAGCTGTTTTTT	CASTPGAGELFF
TRBV7-3	once	NA	TRBJ2-2	TGTGCCAGCAGCCTCTCGGTCGGGGGAGCTCTCACCGGGGAGCTGTTTTTT	CASSLSVGGALTGELFF
TRBV7-9	NA	NA	TRBJ1-4	TGTGCCAGCAGCTTCGTCCTTGAATCAGGGACTAATGAAAAACTGTTTTTT	CASSFVLESGTNEKLFF
TRBV14	NA	NA	TRBJ2-7	TGTGCCAGCAGCAGCGCGAGGGCTTCCTGGTACTTC	CASSSARASWYF
TRBV25-1	NA	NA	TRBJ2-5	TGTGCCACCGGGCGAGAGGGAGAATGGAAGACCCAGTACTTC	CATGREGEWKTQYF
TRBV5-6	NA	TRBD2	TRBJ2-5	TGTGCCAGCAGCTCAACGACTAGCGGGGGGGAAGAGACCCAGTACTTC	CASSSTTSGGEETQYF
TRBV2	NA	TRBD2	TRBJ2-3	TGTGCCAGCAGTGAAGGATGGACTAGCGGGGGGCGCACAGATACGCAGTATTTT	CASSEGWTSGGRTDTQYF
TRBV7-8	NA	NA	TRBJ2-1	TGTGCCAGCAGCCTTAAAGCGGACTACAATGAGCAGTTCTTC	CASSLKADYNEQFF
TRBV30	NA	NA	TRBJ1-1	TGTGCCGGGGGGGAACTGAACACTGAAGCTTTCTTT	CAGGELNTEAFF
TRBV5-1	NA	TRBD1	TRBJ1-2	TGCGCCAGCAGCCAATTGGCGGGACAGAACTATGGCTACACCTTC	CASSQLAGQNYGYTF
TRBV5-4	NA	TRBD2	TRBJ2-1	TGTGCCAGCAGCTTGCCCCTAGCGGGGGGTTTCGATGAGCAGTTCTTC	CASSLPLAGGFDEQFF
TRBV5-8	NA	TRBD1	TRBJ2-3	TGTGCCAGCAGCTTGGCCGTCCCGGGACAGGGCACAGATACGCAGTATTTT	CASSLAVPGQGTDTQYF
TRBV4-2	NA	NA	TRBJ2-3	TGTGCCAGCAGCCAAGGGCTAGCTCGGGGCACAGATACGCAGTATTTT	CASSQGLARGTDTQYF
TRBV4-1	NA	NA	TRBJ2-1	TGCGCCAGCAGCCAAGAGCCGGGAGTAACCTACAATGAGCAGTTCTTC	CASSQEPGVTYNEQFF
TRBV5-5	NA	TRBD2	TRBJ2-5	TGTGCCAGCGCTGAACTAGCGGGTAGGGCCGGAGAGACCCAGTACTTC	CASAELAGRAGETQYF
TRBV11-3	NA	TRBD2	TRBJ2-5	TGTGCCAGCAGCTTAGAGGGACTACAAGAGACCCAGTACTTC	CASSLEGLQETQYF
TRBV19	NA	NA	TRBJ1-4	TGTGCCAGTAGTGCGACAGCTGCAACTAATGAAAAACTGTTTTTT	CASSATAATNEKLFF
TRBV11-3	once	TRBD2	TRBJ2-2	TGTGCCAGCAGCTCTGGACTAGAAGGAGCCGGGGAGCTGTTTTTT	CASSSGLEGAGELFF
TRBV11-2	once	TRBD1	TRBJ2-7	TGTGCCAGCAGCTTAGATATGGACAGGGGTTTACACGAGCAGTACTTC	CASSLDMDRGLHEQYF
TRBV4-1	NA	TRBD1	TRBJ1-2	TGCGCCAGCAGCCAGAGGGACAGGAACTATGGCTACACCTTC	CASSQRDRNYGYTF
TRBV7-9	NA	TRBD2	TRBJ2-1	TGTTCCAGCAGCAGGGAGGGACTAGCGGGGGGGAATGAGCAGTTCTTC	CSSSREGLAGGNEQFF
TRBV21-1	NA	NA	TRBJ1-1	TGTGCCAGCAGCAACGGACAGGAGAACACTGAAGCTTTCTTT	CASSNGQENTEAFF
TRBV5-4	few	TRBD1	TRBJ1-1	TGTGCCAGCACCGCAGGACTCCGGGACAGGGTCACTGAAGCTTTCTTT	CASTAGLRDRVTEAFF
TRBV6-1	NA	TRBD1	TRBJ1-2	TGTGCCAGCAGACAGTATTGGACAGGGGACAATGGCTACACCTTC	CASRQYWTGDNGYTF
TRBV6-6	few	NA	TRBJ1-2	TGTGCCAGCTCCCTGGGGTGGGGAGGTGGCTACACCTTC	CASSLGWGGGYTF
TRBV6-6	NA	NA	TRBJ1-3	TGTGCCAGCAGTGACTTGGAGAGCTCTGGAAACACCATATATTTT	CASSDLESSGNTIYF
TRBV10-2	few	TRBD2	TRBJ2-3	TGCGCCAGCAGTAGCGGGAGTTGGACAGATACGCAGTATTTT	CASSSGSWTDTQYF
TRBV5-1	NA	TRBD2	TRBJ2-1	TGCGCCAGCTTGCCTAGCGGAATTAACAATGAGCAGTTCTTC	CASLPSGINNEQFF
TRBV27	NA	NA	TRBJ2-7	TGTGCCAGCAGTTTTCAACACGCGGGTGGCTACGAGCAGTACTTC	CASSFQHAGGYEQYF
TRBV10-3	NA	TRBD2	TRBJ2-3	TGTGCCTCCACGCTAGCGGGAGGTGGCGAGGATACGCAGTATTTT	CASTLAGGGEDTQYF
TRBV2	NA	NA	TRBJ1-3	TGTGCCAGCAGTGAGGCGGCCTCTGGAAACACCATATATTTT	CASSEAASGNTIYF
TRBV5-1	NA	TRBD1	TRBJ1-3	TGCGCCAGCAGCTTAGGACAACAGGGGTTGAGAAACACCATATATTTT	CASSLGQQGLRNTIYF